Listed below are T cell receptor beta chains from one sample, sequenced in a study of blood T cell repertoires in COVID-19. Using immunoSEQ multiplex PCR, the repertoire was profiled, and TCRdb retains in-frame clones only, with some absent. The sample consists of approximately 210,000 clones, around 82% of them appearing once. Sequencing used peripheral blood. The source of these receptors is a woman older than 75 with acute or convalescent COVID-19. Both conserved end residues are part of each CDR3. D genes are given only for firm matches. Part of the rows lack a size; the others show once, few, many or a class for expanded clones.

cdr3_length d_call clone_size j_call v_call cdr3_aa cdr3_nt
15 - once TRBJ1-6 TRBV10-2 CASSGDIAYNSPLHF TGCGCCAGCAGTGGGGACATCGCCTATAATTCACCCCTCCACTTT
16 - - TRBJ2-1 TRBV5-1 CASSLALQGGYNEQFF TGCGCCAGCAGCTTGGCCTTACAGGGGGGGTACAATGAGCAGTTCTTC
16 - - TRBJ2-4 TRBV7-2 CASSLTGLVGKNIQYF TGTGCCAGCAGTCTTACAGGGTTAGTTGGCAAAAACATTCAGTACTTC
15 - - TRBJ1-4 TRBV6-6 CASSYSRVPNEKLFF TGTGCCAGCAGTTACTCCAGGGTCCCTAATGAAAAACTGTTTTTT
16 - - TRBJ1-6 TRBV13 CASSPGGDGVHPPLHF TGTGCCAGCAGCCCCGGCGGCGACGGGGTCCATCCACCCCTCCACTTT
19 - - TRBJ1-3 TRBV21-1 CASSRPPGQLTEIGNTIYF TGTGCCAGCAGCAGGCCACCTGGACAGCTAACTGAGATCGGAAACACCATATATTTT
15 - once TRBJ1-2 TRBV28 CASSPPVQGPRGYTF TGTGCCAGCAGCCCCCCCGTTCAAGGCCCGCGGGGCTACACCTTC
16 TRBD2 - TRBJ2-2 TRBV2 CASSVFAGGRGGELFF TGTGCCAGCAGTGTTTTCGCGGGGGGGCGAGGCGGGGAGCTGTTTTTT
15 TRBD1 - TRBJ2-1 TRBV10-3 CAISEGTAMSNEQFF TGTGCCATCAGTGAAGGGACAGCCATGAGCAATGAGCAGTTCTTC
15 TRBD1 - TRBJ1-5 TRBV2 CASSSGTGGYQPQHF TGTGCCAGCAGTAGCGGGACAGGGGGGTATCAGCCCCAGCATTTT
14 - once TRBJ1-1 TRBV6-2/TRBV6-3 CASSSFTREAEAFF TGTGCCAGCAGTAGCTTTACCCGGGAGGCTGAAGCTTTCTTT
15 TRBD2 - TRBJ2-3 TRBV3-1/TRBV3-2 CASSQGRGGIDTQYF TGTGCCAGCAGCCAAGGGCGGGGGGGCATCGATACGCAGTATTTT
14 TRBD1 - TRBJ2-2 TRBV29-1 CSATGAPNTGELFF TGCAGCGCCACAGGGGCGCCGAACACCGGGGAGCTGTTTTTT
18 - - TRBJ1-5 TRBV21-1 CASPVVRPDRGSNQPQHF TGTGCCAGCCCGGTTGTCCGACCGGACAGGGGTAGCAATCAGCCCCAGCATTTT
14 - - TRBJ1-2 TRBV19 CASSAGTWNYGYTF TGTGCCAGTAGTGCAGGGACATGGAACTATGGCTACACCTTC
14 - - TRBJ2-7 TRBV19 CASSITTARGEQYF TGTGCCAGTAGTATTACGACAGCGAGGGGGGAGCAGTACTTC
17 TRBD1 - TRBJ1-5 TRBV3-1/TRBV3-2 CASSHPRDRVRHQPQHF TGTGCCAGCAGCCACCCCCGGGACAGGGTTCGTCATCAGCCCCAGCATTTT
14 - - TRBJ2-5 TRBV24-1 CATSDFRTAPTQYF TGTGCCACCAGTGATTTCCGGACAGCACCGACCCAGTACTTC
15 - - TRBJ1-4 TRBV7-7 CASSKGQGSNEKLFF TGTGCCAGCAGCAAGGGTCAGGGGAGTAATGAAAAACTGTTTTTT
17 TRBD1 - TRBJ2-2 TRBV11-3 CASSFLGQVSFGGELFF TGTGCCAGCAGCTTCCTGGGACAGGTCAGCTTTGGCGGGGAGCTGTTTTTT
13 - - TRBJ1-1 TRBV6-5 CASSIGQFTEAFF TGTGCCAGCAGCATCGGACAATTCACTGAAGCTTTCTTT
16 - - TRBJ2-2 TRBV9 CASSVSGAGNTGELFF TGTGCCAGCAGCGTATCTGGAGCGGGTAACACCGGGGAGCTGTTTTTT
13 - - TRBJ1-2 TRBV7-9 CASSREADHGYTF TGTGCCAGCAGCAGAGAGGCAGACCATGGCTACACCTTC
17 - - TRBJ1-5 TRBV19 CASTQLSGQGYGQPQHF TGTGCCAGTACCCAGTTGAGTGGGCAGGGTTACGGTCAGCCCCAGCATTTT
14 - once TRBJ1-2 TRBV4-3 CASSKTDQGYGYTF TGCGCCAGCAGCAAGACAGACCAGGGCTATGGCTACACCTTC
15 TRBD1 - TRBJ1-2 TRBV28 CASSSTGTVSYGYTF TGTGCCAGCAGTTCCACCGGGACAGTCAGCTATGGCTACACCTTC
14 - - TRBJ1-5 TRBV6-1 CASSEWDTVSSQHF TGTGCCAGCAGTGAATGGGACACCGTTTCGTCCCAGCATTTT
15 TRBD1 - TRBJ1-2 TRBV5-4 CASSRTGEFEYGYTF TGTGCCAGCAGCCGGACAGGGGAGTTCGAGTATGGCTACACCTTC
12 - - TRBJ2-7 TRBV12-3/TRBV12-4 CASSLNRYEQYF TGTGCCAGCAGTTTAAATAGATACGAGCAGTACTTC
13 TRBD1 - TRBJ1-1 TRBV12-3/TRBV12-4 CASSVTGVAEAFF TGTGCCAGCAGCGTCACAGGGGTCGCTGAAGCTTTCTTT